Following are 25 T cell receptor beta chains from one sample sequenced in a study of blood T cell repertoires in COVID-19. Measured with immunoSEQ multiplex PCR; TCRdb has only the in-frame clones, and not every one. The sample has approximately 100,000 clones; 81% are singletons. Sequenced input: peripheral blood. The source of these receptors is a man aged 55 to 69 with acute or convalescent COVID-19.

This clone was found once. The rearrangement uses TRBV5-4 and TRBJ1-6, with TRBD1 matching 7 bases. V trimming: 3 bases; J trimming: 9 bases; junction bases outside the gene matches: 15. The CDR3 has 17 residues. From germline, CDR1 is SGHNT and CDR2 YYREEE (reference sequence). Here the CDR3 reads CASSSQGVGRGSSPLHF. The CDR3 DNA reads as TGTGCCAGCAGCTCCCAGGGGGTAGGCAGGGGAAGTTCACCCCTCCACTTT.

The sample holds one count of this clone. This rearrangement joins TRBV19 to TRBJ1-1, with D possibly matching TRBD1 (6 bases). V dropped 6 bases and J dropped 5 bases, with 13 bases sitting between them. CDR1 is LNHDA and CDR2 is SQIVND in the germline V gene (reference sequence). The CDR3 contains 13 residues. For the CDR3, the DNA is TGTGCCAGTAGCTTACAGGGTGGGACTGAAGCTTTCTTT. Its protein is CASSLQGGTEAFF.

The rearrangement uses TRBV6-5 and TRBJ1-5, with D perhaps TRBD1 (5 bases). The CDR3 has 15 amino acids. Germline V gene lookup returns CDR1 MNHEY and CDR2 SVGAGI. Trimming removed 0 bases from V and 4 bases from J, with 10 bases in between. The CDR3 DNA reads TGTGCCAGCAGTTACTCGTCGACAGCTAATCAGCCCCAGCATTTT. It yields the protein CASSYSSTANQPQHF.

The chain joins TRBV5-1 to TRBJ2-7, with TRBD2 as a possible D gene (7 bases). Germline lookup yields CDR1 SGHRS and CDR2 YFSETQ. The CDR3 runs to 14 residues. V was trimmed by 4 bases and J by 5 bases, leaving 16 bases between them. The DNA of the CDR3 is TGCGCCAGCAGCCGAATGGGGGGGCGGGACGAGCAGTACTTC. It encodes CASSRMGGRDEQYF.

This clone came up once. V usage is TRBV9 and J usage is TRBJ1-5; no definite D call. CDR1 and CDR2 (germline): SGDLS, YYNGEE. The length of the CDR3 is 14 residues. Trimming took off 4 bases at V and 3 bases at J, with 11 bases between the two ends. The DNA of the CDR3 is TGTGCCAGCAGCTCTGGACTGACCAATCAGCCCCAGCATTTT. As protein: CASSSGLTNQPQHF.

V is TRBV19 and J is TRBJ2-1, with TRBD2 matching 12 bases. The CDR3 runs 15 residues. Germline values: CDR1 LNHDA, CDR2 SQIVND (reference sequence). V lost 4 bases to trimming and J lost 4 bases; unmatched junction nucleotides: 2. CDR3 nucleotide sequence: TGTGCCAGTAGTACGCTAGCGGGAGGGTACAATGAGCAGTTCTTC. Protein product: CASSTLAGGYNEQFF.

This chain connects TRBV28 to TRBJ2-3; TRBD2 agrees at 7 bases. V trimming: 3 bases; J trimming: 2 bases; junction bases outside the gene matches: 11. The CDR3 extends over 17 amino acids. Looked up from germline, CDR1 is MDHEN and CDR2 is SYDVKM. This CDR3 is CASSFPSGAGNTDTQYF. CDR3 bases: TGTGCCAGCAGTTTCCCCAGCGGGGCGGGAAACACAGATACGCAGTATTTT.

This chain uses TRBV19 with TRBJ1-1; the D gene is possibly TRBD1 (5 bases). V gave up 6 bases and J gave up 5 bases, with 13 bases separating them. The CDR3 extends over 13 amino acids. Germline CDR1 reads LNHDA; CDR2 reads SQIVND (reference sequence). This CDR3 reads CASSLGRGTEAFF. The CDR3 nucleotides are TGTGCCAGTAGCCTAGGCCGGGGGACTGAAGCTTTCTTT.

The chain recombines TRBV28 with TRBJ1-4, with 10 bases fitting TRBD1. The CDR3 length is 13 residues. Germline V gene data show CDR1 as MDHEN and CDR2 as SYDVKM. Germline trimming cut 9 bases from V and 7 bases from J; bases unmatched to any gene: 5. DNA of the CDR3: TGTGCCAGGACCGGGACAGGGGTTGAAAAACTGTTTTTT. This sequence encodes CARTGTGVEKLFF.

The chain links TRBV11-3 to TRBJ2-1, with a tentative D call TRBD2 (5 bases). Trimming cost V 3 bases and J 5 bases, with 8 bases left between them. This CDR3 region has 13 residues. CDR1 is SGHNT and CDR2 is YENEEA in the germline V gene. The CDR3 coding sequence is TGTGCCAGCAGCTTTGACGGGAACAATGAGCAGTTCTTC. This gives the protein CASSFDGNNEQFF.

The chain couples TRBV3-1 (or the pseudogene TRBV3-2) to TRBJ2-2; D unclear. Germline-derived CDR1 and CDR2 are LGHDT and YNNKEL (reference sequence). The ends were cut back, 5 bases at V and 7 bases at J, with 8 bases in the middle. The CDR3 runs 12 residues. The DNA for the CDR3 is TGTGCCAGCAGCACCCTAATCGGGGAGCTGTTTTTT. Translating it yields CASSTLIGELFF.

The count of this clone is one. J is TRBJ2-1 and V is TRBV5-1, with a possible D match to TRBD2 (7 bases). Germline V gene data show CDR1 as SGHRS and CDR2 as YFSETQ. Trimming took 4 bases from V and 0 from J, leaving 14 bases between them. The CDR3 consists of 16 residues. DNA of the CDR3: TGCGCCAGCAGCAGGGGGGGCGGGAGCTCCTACAATGAGCAGTTCTTC. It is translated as CASSRGGGSSYNEQFF.

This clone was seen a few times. The CDR3 sequence is CASSTSGGTYEQYF. CDR3 bases: TGCGCCAGCAGTACTAGCGGGGGAACCTACGAGCAGTACTTC. This chain connects TRBV5-1 to TRBJ2-7; 11 bases map to TRBD2. Germline trimming cut 5 bases from V and 2 bases from J; bases unmatched to any gene: 3. This CDR3 region has 14 residues. Per the germline V gene, CDR1 is SGHRS and CDR2 is YFSETQ.

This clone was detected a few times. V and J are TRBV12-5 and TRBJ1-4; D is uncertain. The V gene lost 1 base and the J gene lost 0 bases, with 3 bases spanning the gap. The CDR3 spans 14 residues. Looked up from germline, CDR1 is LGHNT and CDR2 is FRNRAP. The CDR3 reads CASGLGATNEKLFF. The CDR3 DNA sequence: TGTGCTAGTGGTTTGGGCGCAACTAATGAAAAACTGTTTTTT.

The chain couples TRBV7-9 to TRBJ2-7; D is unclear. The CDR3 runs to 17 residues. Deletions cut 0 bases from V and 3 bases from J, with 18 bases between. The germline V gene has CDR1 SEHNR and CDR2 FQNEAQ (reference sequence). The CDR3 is CASSLAVSHPFYYEQYF. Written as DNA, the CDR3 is TGTGCCAGCAGCTTAGCCGTTAGTCACCCATTTTACTACGAGCAGTACTTC.

Written as DNA, the CDR3 is TGTGCCTTAGATCAGGACTCCTACGAGCAGTACTTC. Translating gives CALDQDSYEQYF. This chain uses TRBV30 with TRBJ2-7; D is uncertain. Germline CDR1 and CDR2: GTSNPN and SVGIG (reference sequence). This CDR3 contains 12 residues. The germline V and J ends were trimmed by 7 bases and 0 bases, with 10 bases remaining between them.

CDR3: CASSLKGQGSYEQYF. The CDR3 DNA follows: TGTGCCAGCAGTTTAAAGGGACAGGGATCCTACGAGCAGTACTTC. This chain joins TRBV7-9 and TRBJ2-7; 9 bases line up with TRBD1. Germline assignment: CDR1 SEHNR and CDR2 FQNEAQ (reference sequence). V trimming: 6 bases; J trimming: 1 base; junction bases outside the gene matches: 7. This CDR3 is 15 amino acids long.

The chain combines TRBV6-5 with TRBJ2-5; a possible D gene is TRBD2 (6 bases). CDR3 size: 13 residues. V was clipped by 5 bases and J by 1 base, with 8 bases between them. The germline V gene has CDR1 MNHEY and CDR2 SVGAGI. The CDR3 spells CASSRTIQETQYF. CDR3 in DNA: TGTGCCAGCAGTAGGACTATCCAAGAGACCCAGTACTTC.

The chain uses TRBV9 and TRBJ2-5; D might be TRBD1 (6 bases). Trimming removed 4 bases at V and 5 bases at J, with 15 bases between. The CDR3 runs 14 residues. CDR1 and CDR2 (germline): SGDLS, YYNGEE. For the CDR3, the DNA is TGTGCCAGCAGCATACGAGGGGGATTGGAGACCCAGTACTTC. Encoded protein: CASSIRGGLETQYF.

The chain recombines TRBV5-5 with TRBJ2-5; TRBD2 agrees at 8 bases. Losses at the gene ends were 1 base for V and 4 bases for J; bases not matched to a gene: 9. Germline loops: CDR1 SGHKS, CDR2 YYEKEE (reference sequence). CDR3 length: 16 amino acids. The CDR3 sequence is CASSLRAGARGETQYF. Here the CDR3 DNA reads TGTGCCAGCAGCTTGAGAGCGGGAGCTCGAGGAGAGACCCAGTACTTC.

CDR3 coding DNA: TGTGCCAGCAGCTGGACAGGGGAAGAGACCCAGTACTTC. It is translated as CASSWTGEETQYF. The rearrangement joins TRBV6-5 to TRBJ2-5; 9 bases agree with TRBD1. This CDR3 has 13 amino acids. Germline CDR1 is MNHEY and CDR2 is SVGAGI. V was pared by 6 bases and J by 3 bases, with 2 bases of the junction left unmatched.

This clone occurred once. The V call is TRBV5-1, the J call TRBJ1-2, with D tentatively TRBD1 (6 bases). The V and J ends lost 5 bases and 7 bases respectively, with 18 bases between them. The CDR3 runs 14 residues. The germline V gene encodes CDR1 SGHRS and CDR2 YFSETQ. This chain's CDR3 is CASRDSSVSGGYTF. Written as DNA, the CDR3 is TGCGCCAGCAGGGACAGCTCAGTATCCGGTGGCTACACCTTC.

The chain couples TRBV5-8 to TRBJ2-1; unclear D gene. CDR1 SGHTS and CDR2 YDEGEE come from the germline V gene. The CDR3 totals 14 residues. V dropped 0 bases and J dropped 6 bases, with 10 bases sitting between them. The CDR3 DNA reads TGTGCCAGCAGCTTGGTTACGGTCGTCAATGAGCAGTTCTTC. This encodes CASSLVTVVNEQFF. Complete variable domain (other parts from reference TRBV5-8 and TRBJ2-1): EAGVTQSPTHLIKTRGQQATLRCSPISGHTSVYWYQQALGLGLQFLLWYDEGEERNRGNFPPRFSGRQFPNYSSELNVNALELEDSALYLCASSLVTVVNEQFFGPGTRLTVL.

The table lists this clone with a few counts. The CDR3 DNA is TGTGCCAGCAGCCCCGGGACAGGGGGAGGGAAAAGCGGGCCCCAGCATTTT. Translated: CASSPGTGGGKSGPQHF. This rearrangement joins TRBV5-6 to TRBJ1-5; 11 bases fit TRBD1. The length of the CDR3 is 17 residues. Per the germline V gene, CDR1 is SGHDT and CDR2 is YYEEEE. V trimming: 4 bases; J trimming: 9 bases; junction bases outside the gene matches: 15.

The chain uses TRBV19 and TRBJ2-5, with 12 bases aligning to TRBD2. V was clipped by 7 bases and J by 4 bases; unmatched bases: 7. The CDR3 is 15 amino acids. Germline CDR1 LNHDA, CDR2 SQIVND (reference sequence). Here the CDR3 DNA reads TGTGCCAGTAAGGTATCGGGACTAGCGGGAGAGACCCAGTACTTC. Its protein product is CASKVSGLAGETQYF.